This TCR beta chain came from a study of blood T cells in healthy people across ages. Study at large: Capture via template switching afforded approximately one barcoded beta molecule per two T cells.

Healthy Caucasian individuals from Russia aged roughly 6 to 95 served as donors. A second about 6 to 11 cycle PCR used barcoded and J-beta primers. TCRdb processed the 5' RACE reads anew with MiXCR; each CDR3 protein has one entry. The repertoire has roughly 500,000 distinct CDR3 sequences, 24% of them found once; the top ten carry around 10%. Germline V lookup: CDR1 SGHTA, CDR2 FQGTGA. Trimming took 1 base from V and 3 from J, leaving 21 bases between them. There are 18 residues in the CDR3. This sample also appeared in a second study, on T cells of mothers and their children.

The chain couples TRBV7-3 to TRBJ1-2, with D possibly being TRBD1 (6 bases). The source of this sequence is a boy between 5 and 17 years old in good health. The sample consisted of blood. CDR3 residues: CASSLRSAGEAWDYGYTF. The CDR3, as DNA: TGTGCCAGCAGCTTAAGGTCGGCAGGGGAAGCGTGGGACTATGGCTACACCTTC.